The next 28 T cell receptor beta chains were all read from a single sample in a study of T cell responses to AZD1222 COVID-19 vaccine. Here immunoSEQ multiplex PCR was the method, and the copy in TCRdb shows in-frame clones only, minus some. The sample shows about 150,000 clones, about nine tenths of them seen only once. The specimen comprised peripheral blood, sampled on day 0 of AZD1222 vaccination. The receptors come from an adult in good health.

The V call is TRBV3-1 (or the pseudogene TRBV3-2), the J call TRBJ1-6; D is unclear. Germline CDR1 and CDR2: LGHDT and YNNKEL (reference sequence). The CDR3 consists of 18 residues. The V and J ends lost 1 base and 4 bases respectively, with 17 bases between them. The CDR3 nucleotides read TGTGCCAGCAGCCAAGGGAGATTTTCGGAGCTTTATAATTCACCCCTCCACTTT. As protein: CASSQGRFSELYNSPLHF.

In its sample, this clone was seen once. The chain links TRBV28 to TRBJ1-5, with 7 bases lining up with TRBD1. The trim removed 7 bases at V and 6 bases at J, leaving 15 bases unmatched. Germline assignment: CDR1 MDHEN and CDR2 SYDVKM. CDR3 length equals 16 residues. The CDR3 nucleotides read TGTGCCAGCACCCCTTTCCGGGACAGAGGAAGTCAGCCCCAGCATTTT. Its protein product is CASTPFRDRGSQPQHF.

The chain uses TRBV19 and TRBJ1-1; D remains unclear. This CDR3 has 15 residues. The V gene lost 3 bases and the J gene lost 1 base, with 12 bases spanning the gap. From germline, CDR1 is LNHDA and CDR2 SQIVND (reference sequence). The CDR3: CASSIAPGGNTEAFF. The DNA for the CDR3 is TGTGCCAGTAGTATCGCCCCGGGCGGGAACACTGAAGCTTTCTTT.

The chain is built from TRBV5-1 and TRBJ1-2, with TRBD1 as a possible D gene (5 bases). Trimming pared 2 bases from V and 7 bases from J, leaving 18 bases between. The CDR3 totals 15 residues. In germline, CDR1 is SGHRS, CDR2 YFSETQ. The CDR3 bases are TGCGCCAGCAGCTTAGTTGCTGAGGGGTCGGGTGGCTACACCTTC. Residues: CASSLVAEGSGGYTF.

The chain recombines TRBV20-1 with TRBJ1-2; D gene uncertain. This CDR3 has 11 amino acids. Germline V lookup: CDR1 DFQATT, CDR2 SNEGSKA (reference sequence). Deletions cut 5 bases from V and 8 bases from J, with 12 bases between. The CDR3, as DNA: TGCAGTGCTCCCACGGTGGACGGCTACACCTTC. Protein product: CSAPTVDGYTF.

Only one count was recorded for this clone. CDR3 protein: CATSRGWQGAGQPQHF. In DNA form, the CDR3 reads TGTGCCACCAGCAGAGGATGGCAGGGGGCAGGTCAGCCCCAGCATTTT. The genes are TRBV15 and TRBJ1-5; 8 nucleotides align to TRBD1. The J segment lost 6 bases and the V segment lost 1 base, leaving 8 bases of the junction unmatched. The CDR3 is 16 amino acids. The germline V gene encodes CDR1 LNHNV and CDR2 YYDKDF (reference sequence).

V is TRBV2 and J is TRBJ1-4; D gene unclear. Germline lookup yields CDR1 SNHLY and CDR2 FYNNEI. Trimming took 11 bases from V and 12 from J, leaving 16 bases between them. This CDR3 region has 11 residues. DNA of the CDR3: TGTGCCTCCAGCATTTCCGCGGAACTGTTTTTT. It is translated as CASSISAELFF.

The chain has TRBV19 and TRBJ2-2; a weak D match, TRBD2 (6 bases). This CDR3 spans 16 amino acids. Germline V lookup: CDR1 LNHDA, CDR2 SQIVND (reference sequence). V lost 3 bases and J 6 bases, leaving 17 bases between the germline ends. This CDR3 is CASSILAGWGSGELFF. CDR3 nucleotides: TGTGCCAGTAGTATTCTCGCGGGATGGGGCTCCGGGGAGCTGTTTTTT.

The DNA for the CDR3 is TGTGCCAGCAGCCATATGGACAGGGCCACTGAAGCTTTCTTT. It translates to CASSHMDRATEAFF. The chain employs TRBV3-1 (or the pseudogene TRBV3-2) and TRBJ1-1, with 8 bases identical to TRBD1. V was clipped by 3 bases and J by 4 bases; unmatched bases: 4. The CDR3 runs 14 residues. Germline-derived CDR1 and CDR2 are LGHDT and YNNKEL (reference sequence).

V and J are TRBV19 and TRBJ1-5; no reliable D call. Germline values: CDR1 LNHDA, CDR2 SQIVND (reference sequence). V was trimmed by 1 base and J by 0 bases, leaving 7 bases between them. The CDR3 length is 15 residues. In nucleotides, the CDR3 is TGTGCCAGTAGTATAGTACAGATTAGCAATCAGCCCCAGCATTTT. Translating it yields CASSIVQISNQPQHF. Using reference TRBV19 and TRBJ1-5 for the parts outside the CDR3, the full variable domain is DGGITQSPKYLFRKEGQNVTLSCEQNLNHDAMYWYRQDPGQGLRLIYYSQIVNDFQKGDIAEGYSVSREKKESFPLTVTSAQKNPTAFYLCASSIVQISNQPQHFGDGTRLSIL.

The genes are TRBV9 and TRBJ1-2; TRBD1 is a possible D gene (5 bases). V shed 5 bases and J shed 5 bases, with 10 bases lying between them. Germline assignment: CDR1 SGDLS and CDR2 YYNGEE. The CDR3 has 12 residues. In nucleotides, the CDR3 is TGTGCCAGCAGAAGGGACGGGTATGGCTACACCTTC. Protein: CASRRDGYGYTF.

The genes are TRBV7-2 and TRBJ1-1; 7 bases map to TRBD1. The junction had 15 bases not matched to a gene; V was cut back by 5 bases and J by 6 bases. Per germline, CDR1 SGHTA and CDR2 FQGNSA. The CDR3 consists of 16 residues. Written as DNA, the CDR3 is TGTGCCAGCAGCGTCACCGGGACAGCCTTCTCGTCTGAAGCTTTCTTT. It codes for CASSVTGTAFSSEAFF.

The DNA for the CDR3 is TGCAGTGCTAGTCTACAGGGGTTTGACTATGGCTACACCTTC. It yields the protein CSASLQGFDYGYTF. The rearrangement joins TRBV20-1 to TRBJ1-2, with 7 bases identical to TRBD1. After removal of 3 bases from V and 3 bases from J, the junction contained 7 bases not matched to a gene. The CDR3 sequence is 14 residues long. CDR1 and CDR2 (germline): DFQATT, SNEGSKA (reference sequence).

This sequence joins TRBV29-1 and TRBJ1-4; the match to TRBD1 covers 9 bases. The CDR3 is 15 residues long. The J segment lost 7 bases and the V segment lost 7 bases, leaving 13 bases of the junction unmatched. From germline, CDR1 is SQVTM and CDR2 ANQGSEA. In DNA form, the CDR3 reads TGCAGCGCCCAGACGACAGGGGGGCGGGTTGAAAAACTGTTTTTT. It specifies CSAQTTGGRVEKLFF.

The chain uses TRBV30 and TRBJ1-3, with D possibly being TRBD1 (5 bases). V was pared by 0 bases and J by 4 bases, with 10 bases between. The CDR3 is made up of 14 amino acids. Germline CDR1 GTSNPN, CDR2 SVGIG (reference sequence). CDR3 protein: CAWSVWGVGNTIYF. Here the CDR3 DNA reads TGTGCCTGGAGTGTATGGGGGGTAGGAAACACCATATATTTT. The entire variable domain, with the rest obtained from reference TRBV30 and TRBJ1-3, is as follows: SQTIHQWPATLVQPVGSPLSLECTVEGTSNPNLYWYRQAAGRGLQLLFYSVGIGQISSEVPQNLSASRPQDRQFILSSKKLLLSDSGFYLCAWSVWGVGNTIYFGEGSWLTVV.

This chain uses TRBV5-1 with TRBJ1-3; 9 bases map to TRBD1. With V trimmed by 4 bases and J by 3 bases, 8 bases remained unmatched. The CDR3 has 16 residues. CDR1 and CDR2 from the germline V gene are SGHRS and YFSETQ. The CDR3 DNA follows: TGCGCCAGCAGCAGAACCGGGACAGGGCTTGGAAACACCATATATTTT. Protein: CASSRTGTGLGNTIYF.

The rearrangement joins TRBV6-5 to TRBJ2-3; 8 positions agree with TRBD2. J was trimmed by 4 bases and V by 7 bases; bases with no gene match: 7. Germline V gene sequence: CDR1 MNHEY, CDR2 SVGAGI. This CDR3 is 14 amino acids long. The CDR3 nucleotides are TGTGCCAGCACCCAAGCGGGAGCCCCAGATACGCAGTATTTT. Amino acid sequence: CASTQAGAPDTQYF.

This chain joins TRBV5-6 and TRBJ2-2; TRBD2 might be the D (5 bases). CDR1 SGHDT and CDR2 YYEEEE come from the germline V gene. The CDR3 contains 14 residues. Between the trimmed V and J ends, which lost 7 bases and 0 bases, there was a span of 10 bases. The DNA of the CDR3 is TGTGCCAGCCTCGGAGGCCCGAACACCGGGGAGCTGTTTTTT. Its translation is CASLGGPNTGELFF.

This clone appeared a few times. The chain is built from TRBV25-1 and TRBJ1-4; D is unclear. Germline values: CDR1 MGHDK, CDR2 SYGVNS. V was clipped by 1 base and J by 5 bases, with 11 bases between them. This CDR3 has 15 amino acids. The CDR3 sequence: CASSELGGMNEKLFF. CDR3 DNA: TGTGCCAGCAGTGAATTGGGCGGGATGAATGAAAAACTGTTTTTT.

The V gene is TRBV30, the J gene TRBJ2-4; 10 nucleotides line up with TRBD2. CDR3 size: 14 residues. Germline V gives CDR1 GTSNPN, CDR2 SVGIG (reference sequence). The J segment lost 5 bases and the V segment lost 6 bases, leaving 7 bases of the junction unmatched. CDR3 protein: CACFTGLAENIQYF. Written as DNA, the CDR3 is TGTGCCTGCTTTACTGGACTAGCGGAAAACATTCAGTACTTC. The full variable domain, rest sourced from reference TRBV30 and TRBJ2-4, is SQTIHQWPATLVQPVGSPLSLECTVEGTSNPNLYWYRQAAGRGLQLLFYSVGIGQISSEVPQNLSASRPQDRQFILSSKKLLLSDSGFYLCACFTGLAENIQYFGAGTRLSVL.

V gene TRBV3-1 (or the pseudogene TRBV3-2) combines with J gene TRBJ2-3; 9 positions match TRBD2. V dropped 0 bases and J dropped 2; count of bases not matched to a gene: 6. The V gene's germline CDR1 is LGHDT and CDR2 YNNKEL (reference sequence). The CDR3 consists of 17 residues. The CDR3 loop is CASSQDRLAGITDTQYF. For the CDR3, the DNA is TGTGCCAGCAGCCAAGATAGGCTAGCGGGAATCACAGATACGCAGTATTTT.

This clone has a single count. The V and J genes are TRBV4-3 and TRBJ2-1, with TRBD2 identical over 9 bases. Looked up from germline, CDR1 is LGHNA and CDR2 is YSLEER. This CDR3 comprises 18 residues. The junction had 16 bases not matched to a gene; V was cut back by 0 bases and J by 10 bases. The CDR3 region has the DNA TGCGCCAGCAGCCAAGAATTCCCGGGACTAGCAGGGGGGCGGGAGCAGTTCTTC. Translated, it gives CASSQEFPGLAGGREQFF.

The CDR3 DNA reads TGTGCCACCAGCAAACCCCGGGACACCCAAGAGACCCAGTACTTC. Encoded protein: CATSKPRDTQETQYF. The gene calls are TRBV15 and TRBJ2-5, with D tentatively TRBD1 (6 bases). V lost 4 bases and J lost 1, with 13 bases in between. This CDR3 has 15 amino acids. The germline CDR1 and CDR2 sequences are LNHNV and YYDKDF (reference sequence).

This clone was seen only once. The chain combines TRBV27 with TRBJ2-1; 9 bases map to TRBD1. J was trimmed by 3 bases and V by 4 bases; bases with no gene match: 4. CDR1 is MNHEY, CDR2 SMNVEV, per germline (reference sequence). CDR3 length equals 15 residues. CDR3: CASSSRDRVYNEQFF. The CDR3 nucleotides are TGTGCCAGCAGTTCCCGGGACAGGGTCTACAATGAGCAGTTCTTC.

The rearrangement joins TRBV5-1 to TRBJ2-4; 9 bases are shared with TRBD2. CDR1 and CDR2 from the germline V gene are SGHRS and YFSETQ. With 1 base clipped from V and 1 base from J, the junction kept 9 bases outside the gene matches. The CDR3 runs 18 residues. The CDR3 DNA sequence: TGCGCCAGCAGCTTGTCTGGCGGGAGGGCCCTGGCCAAAAACATTCAGTACTTC. Protein sequence: CASSLSGGRALAKNIQYF.

This chain uses TRBV7-2 with TRBJ2-5, with D hard to call. Germline CDR1 and CDR2: SGHTA and FQGNSA. This CDR3 has 10 residues. V lost 4 bases and J lost 7, with 4 bases in between. The CDR3 DNA reads TGTGCCAGCAGCTCAGGGACCCAGTACTTC. This sequence encodes CASSSGTQYF.

The chain uses TRBV15 and TRBJ1-6; D is ambiguous. Per the germline V gene, CDR1 is LNHNV and CDR2 is YYDKDF (reference sequence). This CDR3 region has 13 residues. Trimming left V 2 bases short and J 8 bases short, with 7 bases between. The CDR3 here is CATSRSLDSPLHF. The CDR3 DNA sequence: TGTGCCACCAGCAGATCCCTGGATTCACCCCTCCACTTT.

The gene calls are TRBV13 and TRBJ2-3; D possibly corresponds to TRBD1 (6 bases). V lost 4 bases, J lost 1 base, and 6 bases lay in between. Germline values: CDR1 PRHDT, CDR2 FYEKMQ (reference sequence). The CDR3 covers 13 residues. CDR3 DNA: TGTGCCAGCAGCTACAGGGGCACAGATACGCAGTATTTT. It is translated as CASSYRGTDTQYF. Variable domain in full (rest from reference TRBV13 and TRBJ2-3): AAGVIQSPRHLIKEKRETATLKCYPIPRHDTVYWYQQGPGQDPQFLISFYEKMQSDKGSIPDRFSAQQFSDYHSELNMSSLELGDSALYFCASSYRGTDTQYFGPGTRLTVL.